This T cell receptor beta chain was identified in a study of blood T cell repertoires in COVID-19. This CDR3 comprises 13 residues. The germline gives CDR1 LGHNT, CDR2 FRNRAP. The ends were cut back, 8 bases at V and 1 base at J, with 8 bases in the middle. Study processing details: Estimates of nucleated cell counts were drawn from the amplification of reference gene primers. The repertoire was sequenced with immunoSEQ multiplex PCR; TCRdb's copy has only in-frame clones and lacks some. V and J calls and clone size come straight from that table; D and trimming were deduced from the DNA. The sample holds under 200,000 clones, around nine tenths seen once.

The sample was peripheral blood. J is TRBJ2-2 and V is TRBV12-5; tentative D call: TRBD2 (5 bases). This clonotype was obtained from a man aged 35 to 55 with active or convalescent COVID-19. Here the CDR3 reads CASLRGNTGELFF. Here the CDR3 DNA reads TGTGCTAGTCTCCGGGGGAACACCGGGGAGCTGTTTTTT.